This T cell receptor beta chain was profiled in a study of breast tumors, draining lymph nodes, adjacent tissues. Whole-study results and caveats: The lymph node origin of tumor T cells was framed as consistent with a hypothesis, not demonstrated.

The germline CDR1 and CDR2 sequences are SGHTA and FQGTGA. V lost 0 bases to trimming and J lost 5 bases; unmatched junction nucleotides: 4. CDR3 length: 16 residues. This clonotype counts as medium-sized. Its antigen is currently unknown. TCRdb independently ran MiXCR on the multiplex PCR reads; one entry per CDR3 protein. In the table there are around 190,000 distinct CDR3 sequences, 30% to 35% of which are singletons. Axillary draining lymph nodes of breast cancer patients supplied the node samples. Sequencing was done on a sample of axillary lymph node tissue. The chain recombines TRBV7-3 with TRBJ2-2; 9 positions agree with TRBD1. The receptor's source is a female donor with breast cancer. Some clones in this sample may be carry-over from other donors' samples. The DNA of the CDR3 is TGTGCCAGCAGCTTAACGGGAGACAGGGGGACCGGGGAGCTGTTTTTT. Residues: CASSLTGDRGTGELFF.